This T cell receptor (beta chain) was sequenced in a study of shared clonotypes between healthy human individuals. Study background: Used for every donor were three CD4 naive, three CD4 memory, two CD8 naive and one CD8 memory plate.

On this clone itself: Its antigen is currently unknown.

Assay used: immunoSEQ multiplex PCR; TCRdb lists only in-frame clones, some missing. This sample yields about 2.3 million clones, of which about 92% are seen a single time; roughly 0.36% belongs to the top ten. Overall study results and limits: A generally larger estimated richness was seen in naive subsets than in memory subsets.

The germline CDR1 and CDR2 sequences are KGHSH and LQKENI. The length of the CDR3 is 15 residues. V lost 0 bases to trimming and J lost 5 bases; unmatched junction nucleotides: 4. The origin of this receptor is a man aged 18 to 35 in good health. Some clones in this sample may be carry-over from other donors' samples. The specimen sequenced was naive CD4+ T cells from PBMCs. The subset was: CD45RA+ positively selected. This rearrangement joins TRBV18 to TRBJ2-1, with 7 bases aligning to TRBD1. The DNA for the CDR3 is TGTGCCAGCTCACCACCTCGGACAGGCGACAATGAGCAGTTCTTC. Residues: CASSPPRTGDNEQFF.